The 25 T cell receptor beta chains below were found in one sample sequenced in a study of blood T cell repertoires in COVID-19. Using immunoSEQ multiplex PCR, the repertoire was profiled, and TCRdb retains in-frame clones only, with some absent. The table lists 25,000 to 35,000 clones, about 82% of them singletons. Sequenced input: peripheral blood. These receptors originate from a man at least 80 years old with active COVID-19.

The rearrangement joins TRBV6-5 to TRBJ2-7; 10 nucleotides align to TRBD1. The V segment lost 10 bases and the J segment 5 bases; nucleotides outside the gene matches: 8. Per the germline V gene, CDR1 is MNHEY and CDR2 is SVGAGI. The CDR3 is 13 residues long. The CDR3 nucleotides are TGTGCCACCCGGACAGGGGGGATCGACGAGCAGTACTTC. Translating gives CATRTGGIDEQYF.

V usage is TRBV18 and J usage is TRBJ1-6; D unresolved. The V gene's germline CDR1 is KGHSH and CDR2 LQKENI. This CDR3 is built from 14 residues. Trimming left V 5 bases short and J 8 bases short, with 13 bases between. CDR3 region: CASSNRPRYSPLHF. For the CDR3, the DNA is TGTGCCAGCTCAAATCGACCTAGATATTCACCCCTCCACTTT.

The V call is TRBV28, the J call TRBJ1-2; 7 bases map to TRBD1. This CDR3 region has 16 residues. Per the germline V gene, CDR1 is MDHEN and CDR2 is SYDVKM. With 4 bases clipped from V and 4 bases from J, the junction kept 12 bases outside the gene matches. The CDR3 DNA reads TGTGCCAGCAGTTCAACCGGGACAGTGGGGGGCTATGGCTACACCTTC. The encoded protein is CASSSTGTVGGYGYTF.

Written as DNA, the CDR3 is TGTGCCAGCAGTACCTTGTTTCCCCCCGGGAGCGGCTACACCTTC. It is translated as CASSTLFPPGSGYTF. The rearrangement links TRBV6-5 to TRBJ1-2; D not certain. Trimming stripped 5 bases from V and 8 bases from J, with 21 bases between. This CDR3 comprises 15 residues. In germline, CDR1 is MNHEY, CDR2 SVGAGI.

Written as DNA, the CDR3 is TGTGCCAGCAGTGCCCAGCAAGAGACCCAGTACTTC. Amino acids: CASSAQQETQYF. This chain links TRBV2 with TRBJ2-5; D call uncertain. V was clipped by 4 bases and J by 2 bases, with 5 bases between them. The CDR3 is made up of 12 amino acids. The germline gives CDR1 SNHLY, CDR2 FYNNEI.

The rearrangement links TRBV29-1 to TRBJ2-3, with 7 bases fitting TRBD2. Trimming removed 8 bases from V and 1 base from J; junction bases left unmatched: 9. This CDR3 spans 14 amino acids. Germline V lookup: CDR1 SQVTM, CDR2 ANQGSEA. CDR3 protein: CSPRAGDGTDTQYF. CDR3 coding DNA: TGCAGCCCCAGGGCGGGGGATGGCACAGATACGCAGTATTTT.

This sequence joins TRBV19 and TRBJ1-2; a weak D match, TRBD1 (5 bases). This CDR3 spans 16 amino acids. The V gene lost 2 bases and the J gene lost 3 bases, with 16 bases spanning the gap. Germline V gives CDR1 LNHDA, CDR2 SQIVND (reference sequence). The CDR3 here is CASSISAPRGDYGYTF. The CDR3 region has the DNA TGTGCCAGTAGTATATCGGCGCCTAGGGGCGACTATGGCTACACCTTC.

The rearrangement joins TRBV6-5 to TRBJ2-2; D uncertain. This CDR3 is built from 13 residues. The V and J ends lost 2 bases and 8 bases respectively, with 9 bases between them. Germline lookup yields CDR1 MNHEY and CDR2 SVGAGI. The CDR3 here is CASSYPNNGELFF. CDR3 bases: TGTGCCAGCAGTTACCCTAATAATGGGGAGCTGTTTTTT.

The V gene is TRBV30, the J gene TRBJ2-2, with TRBD2 matching 8 bases. Germline V gene data show CDR1 as GTSNPN and CDR2 as SVGIG (reference sequence). The CDR3 contains 12 residues. The CDR3 sequence is CAYRGGPGELFF. For the CDR3, the DNA is TGTGCTTACCGGGGGGGCCCCGGGGAGCTGTTTTTT.

The V and J genes are TRBV9 and TRBJ1-3; the D gene is possibly TRBD1 (5 bases). CDR1 SGDLS and CDR2 YYNGEE come from the germline V gene. Trimming removed 4 bases from V and 8 bases from J, with 10 bases in between. There are 12 residues in the CDR3. CDR3 bases: TGTGCCAGCAGCCCGGAAGGGGACACCATATATTTT. The encoded protein is CASSPEGDTIYF.

This sequence joins TRBV18 and TRBJ1-1, with 7 bases that match TRBD1. Trimming removed 5 bases from V and 3 bases from J; junction bases left unmatched: 6. From germline, CDR1 is KGHSH and CDR2 LQKENI. The CDR3 spans 14 residues. CDR3 sequence reads: CASSKTGRDTEAFF. The CDR3 DNA reads as TGTGCCAGCTCAAAGACAGGGAGAGACACTGAAGCTTTCTTT.

The chain has TRBV7-2 and TRBJ2-5, with a weak D call TRBD2 (6 bases). The CDR3 consists of 15 residues. Germline loops: CDR1 SGHTA, CDR2 FQGNSA. V lost 3 bases, J lost 5 bases, and 16 bases lay in between. This chain's CDR3 is CASSFYPGAGETQYF. DNA for the CDR3: TGTGCCAGCAGCTTTTACCCCGGCGCGGGGGAGACCCAGTACTTC.

J is TRBJ2-3 and V is TRBV11-1; 7 bases agree with TRBD2. The germline gives CDR1 SGHAT, CDR2 FQDESV (reference sequence). With 0 bases clipped from V and 6 bases from J, the junction kept 9 bases outside the gene matches. This CDR3 has 16 amino acids. The CDR3 DNA follows: TGTGCCAGCAGCTTAGCGCAGACTAGCTTAGCGGATACGCAGTATTTT. This codes for CASSLAQTSLADTQYF.

This sequence joins TRBV5-4 and TRBJ2-3, with 7 bases matching TRBD2. The V segment lost 3 bases and the J segment 2 bases; nucleotides outside the gene matches: 3. The CDR3 loop spans 14 amino acids. Germline V gene lookup returns CDR1 SGHNT and CDR2 YYREEE (reference sequence). CDR3 loop: CASSSGLNTDTQYF. The CDR3 coding sequence is TGTGCCAGCAGCTCGGGACTAAACACAGATACGCAGTATTTT.

This clone has just one count. The chain joins TRBV24-1 to TRBJ1-2; 10 bases agree with TRBD1. Germline CDR1 is KGHDR and CDR2 is SFDVKD. Trimming at V came to 2 bases and at J to 2 bases, leaving 4 bases not matched to a gene. CDR3 length: 16 residues. In DNA form, the CDR3 reads TGTGCCACCAGTGATTCCGGACAGGGGGGGAACTATGGCTACACCTTC. The encoded protein is CATSDSGQGGNYGYTF.

The chain has TRBV27 and TRBJ2-7; 10 bases line up with TRBD1. Germline CDR1 and CDR2: MNHEY and SMNVEV (reference sequence). Trimming removed 5 bases from V and 6 bases from J; junction bases left unmatched: 4. This CDR3 comprises 13 residues. The DNA for the CDR3 is TGTGCCAGCAGTGTGACAGGGGGCGGCGAGCAGTACTTC. Its protein product is CASSVTGGGEQYF.

V usage is TRBV28 and J usage is TRBJ1-3; TRBD1 might be the D (6 bases). Trimming stripped 5 bases from V and 3 bases from J, with 8 bases between. This CDR3 comprises 13 residues. CDR1 and CDR2 (germline): MDHEN, SYDVKM. CDR3 sequence (DNA): TGTGCCAGCAGTACAGGGTATGGAAACACCATATATTTT. It encodes CASSTGYGNTIYF.

This clone occurred once. V is TRBV3-1 (or the pseudogene TRBV3-2) and J is TRBJ2-5; D is perhaps TRBD1 (5 bases). Between the trimmed V and J ends, which lost 4 bases and 5 bases, there was a span of 17 bases. This CDR3 is built from 15 residues. In germline, CDR1 is LGHDT, CDR2 YNNKEL (reference sequence). The CDR3 here is CASSPKTGNYETQYF. The CDR3 coding sequence is TGTGCCAGCAGCCCCAAAACAGGAAATTATGAGACCCAGTACTTC.

Only one count was recorded for this clone. This rearrangement joins TRBV4-2 to TRBJ2-3, with 7 bases fitting TRBD2. CDR3 length equals 17 residues. From germline, CDR1 is LGHNA and CDR2 YNFKEQ. J gave up 3 bases and V 4 bases, and 13 bases lay outside the gene matches. The CDR3 loop reads CASSPRSSGERTDTQYF. The CDR3 nucleotides read TGTGCCAGCAGCCCAAGATCAAGCGGGGAGAGAACAGATACGCAGTATTTT.

J is TRBJ2-7 and V is TRBV7-9; 9 nucleotides align to TRBD2. The CDR3 is 14 residues long. Trimming took 3 bases from V and 7 from J; bases not matched to a gene: 7. Germline values: CDR1 SEHNR, CDR2 FQNEAQ (reference sequence). The CDR3 is CASSLGGGAEEQYF. In nucleotides, the CDR3 is TGTGCCAGCAGCTTGGGCGGGGGGGCAGAAGAGCAGTACTTC.

This chain connects TRBV29-1 to TRBJ2-2; 7 bases are shared with TRBD1. This CDR3 is 13 amino acids long. J gave up 3 bases and V 7 bases, and 5 bases lay outside the gene matches. CDR1 is SQVTM, CDR2 ANQGSEA, per germline. The CDR3 DNA is TGCAGCGCTGGGACAGTTTACACCGGGGAGCTGTTTTTT. Encoded protein: CSAGTVYTGELFF.

The sample holds one count of this clone. This chain uses TRBV11-1 with TRBJ2-5; 9 bases are shared with TRBD2. Germline V gene sequence: CDR1 SGHAT, CDR2 FQDESV (reference sequence). The CDR3 consists of 14 residues. V lost 5 bases to trimming and J lost 5 bases; unmatched junction nucleotides: 6. CDR3: CASSIDLAGETQYF. The CDR3 DNA reads as TGTGCCAGCAGCATCGATCTAGCGGGGGAGACCCAGTACTTC.

This clone was counted between two and nine times. The rearrangement links TRBV7-8 to TRBJ1-1; unclear D gene. The CDR3 consists of 15 residues. V was shortened by 4 bases and J by 5 bases, with 17 bases between the two germline ends. Per the germline V gene, CDR1 is SGHVS and CDR2 is FQNEAQ. CDR3 bases: TGTGCCAGCAGCTCTAGCTCTTGGTCCGGAACTGAAGCTTTCTTT. Its protein product is CASSSSSWSGTEAFF.

The chain combines TRBV2 with TRBJ1-1, with TRBD1 as a possible D gene (6 bases). This CDR3 comprises 14 residues. Germline V gives CDR1 SNHLY, CDR2 FYNNEI. The germline V and J ends were trimmed by 4 bases and 3 bases, with 12 bases remaining between them. DNA for the CDR3: TGTGCCAGCAGTGTAAGGGGGAGTGACACTGAAGCTTTCTTT. As protein: CASSVRGSDTEAFF.

This chain joins TRBV7-3 and TRBJ2-5; D is unclear. From germline, CDR1 is SGHTA and CDR2 FQGTGA. V was cut by 5 bases and J by 2 bases, with 9 bases left in between. This CDR3 comprises 13 residues. In nucleotides, the CDR3 is TGTGCCAGCAGCCTCCAGGTTCAAGAGACCCAGTACTTC. Translating gives CASSLQVQETQYF.